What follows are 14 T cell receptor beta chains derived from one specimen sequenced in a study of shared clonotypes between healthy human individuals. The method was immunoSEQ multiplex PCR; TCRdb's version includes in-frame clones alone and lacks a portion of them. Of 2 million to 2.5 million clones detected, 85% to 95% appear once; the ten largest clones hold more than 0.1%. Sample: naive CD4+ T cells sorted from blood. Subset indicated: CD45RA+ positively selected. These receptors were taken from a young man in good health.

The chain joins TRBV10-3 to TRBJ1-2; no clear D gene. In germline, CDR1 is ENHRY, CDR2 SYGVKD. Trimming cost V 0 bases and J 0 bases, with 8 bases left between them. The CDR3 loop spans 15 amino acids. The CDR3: CAISESPVANYGYTF. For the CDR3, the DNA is TGTGCCATCAGTGAGTCGCCGGTTGCTAACTATGGCTACACCTTC.

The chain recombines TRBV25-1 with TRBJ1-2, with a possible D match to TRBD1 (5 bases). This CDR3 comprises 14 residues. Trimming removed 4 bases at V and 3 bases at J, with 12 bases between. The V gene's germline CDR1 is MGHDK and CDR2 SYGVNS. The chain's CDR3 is CASSVGGDDYGYTF. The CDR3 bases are TGTGCCAGCAGTGTTGGGGGAGATGACTATGGCTACACCTTC.

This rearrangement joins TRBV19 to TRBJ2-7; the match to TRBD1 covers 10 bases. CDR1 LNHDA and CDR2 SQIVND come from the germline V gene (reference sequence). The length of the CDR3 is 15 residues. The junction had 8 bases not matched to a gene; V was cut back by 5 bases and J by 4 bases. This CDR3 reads CASSPSDRGSYEQYF. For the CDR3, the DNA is TGTGCCAGTAGTCCTTCGGACAGGGGGAGTTACGAGCAGTACTTC.

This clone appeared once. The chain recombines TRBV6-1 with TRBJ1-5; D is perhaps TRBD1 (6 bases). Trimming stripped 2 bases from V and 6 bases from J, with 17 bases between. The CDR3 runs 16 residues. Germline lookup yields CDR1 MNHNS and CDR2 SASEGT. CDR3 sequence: CASSEPGHPFSQPQHF. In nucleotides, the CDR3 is TGTGCCAGCAGTGAACCGGGACATCCCTTTAGTCAGCCCCAGCATTTT.

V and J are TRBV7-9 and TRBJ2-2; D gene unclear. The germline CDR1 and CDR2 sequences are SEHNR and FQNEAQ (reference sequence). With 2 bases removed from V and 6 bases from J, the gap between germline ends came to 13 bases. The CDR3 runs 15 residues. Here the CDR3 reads CASSLSQVAAGELFF. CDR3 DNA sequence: TGTGCCAGCAGCTTAAGCCAGGTGGCAGCCGGGGAGCTGTTTTTT.

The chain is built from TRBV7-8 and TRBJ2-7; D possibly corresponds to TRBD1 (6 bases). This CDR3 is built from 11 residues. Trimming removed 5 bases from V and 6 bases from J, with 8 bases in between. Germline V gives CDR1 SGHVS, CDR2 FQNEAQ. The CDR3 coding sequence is TGTGCCAGCAGCAACAGGGTCGAGCAGTACTTC. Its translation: CASSNRVEQYF. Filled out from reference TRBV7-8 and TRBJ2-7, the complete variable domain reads GAGVSQSPRYKVAKRGQDVALRCDPISGHVSLFWYQQALGQGPEFLTYFQNEAQLDKSGLPSDRFFAERPEGSVSTLKIQRTQQEDSAVYLCASSNRVEQYFGPGTRLTVT.

The CDR3 loop reads CASAGSTVETQYF. Here the CDR3 DNA reads TGTGCCAGCGCCGGGTCCACGGTGGAGACCCAGTACTTC. V gene TRBV10-3 combines with J gene TRBJ2-5; the D is unclear. V lost 10 bases to trimming and J lost 5 bases, with 17 bases between them. Germline lookup yields CDR1 ENHRY and CDR2 SYGVKD. CDR3 length: 13 residues.

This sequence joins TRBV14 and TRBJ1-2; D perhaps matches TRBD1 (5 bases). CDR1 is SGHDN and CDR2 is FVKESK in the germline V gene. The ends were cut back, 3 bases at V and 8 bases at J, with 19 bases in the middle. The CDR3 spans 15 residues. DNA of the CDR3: TGTGCCAGCAGCCACTCCGGGACCGTCGTGTTGGGCTACACCTTC. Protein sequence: CASSHSGTVVLGYTF.

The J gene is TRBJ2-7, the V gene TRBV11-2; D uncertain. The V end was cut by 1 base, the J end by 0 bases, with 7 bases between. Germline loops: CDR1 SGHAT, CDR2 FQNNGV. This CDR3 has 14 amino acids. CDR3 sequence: CASSLGAGSYEQYF. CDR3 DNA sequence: TGTGCCAGCAGCTTAGGAGCTGGCTCCTACGAGCAGTACTTC. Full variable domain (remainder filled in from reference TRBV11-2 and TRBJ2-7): EAGVAQSPRYKIIEKRQSVAFWCNPISGHATLYWYQQILGQGPKLLIQFQNNGVVDDSQLPKDRFSAERLKGVDSTLKIQPAKLEDSAVYLCASSLGAGSYEQYFGPGTRLTVT.

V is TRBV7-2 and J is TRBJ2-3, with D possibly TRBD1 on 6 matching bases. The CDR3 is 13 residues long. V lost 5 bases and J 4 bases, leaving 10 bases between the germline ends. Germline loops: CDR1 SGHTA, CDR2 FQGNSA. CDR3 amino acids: CASSHEGADTQYF. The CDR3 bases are TGTGCCAGCAGCCACGAGGGGGCAGATACGCAGTATTTT.

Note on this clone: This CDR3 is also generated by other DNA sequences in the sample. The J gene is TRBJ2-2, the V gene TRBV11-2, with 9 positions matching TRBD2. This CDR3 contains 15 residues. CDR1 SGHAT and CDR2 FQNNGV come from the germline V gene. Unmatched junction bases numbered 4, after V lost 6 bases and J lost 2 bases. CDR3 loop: CASSRGLANTGELFF. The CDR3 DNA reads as TGTGCCAGCAGTCGGGGACTAGCTAACACCGGGGAGCTGTTTTTT.

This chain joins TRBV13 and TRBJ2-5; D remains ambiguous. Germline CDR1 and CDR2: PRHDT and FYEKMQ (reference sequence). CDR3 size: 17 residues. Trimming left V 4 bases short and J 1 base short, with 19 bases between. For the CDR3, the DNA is TGTGCCAGCAGCTCCCAACTCTTCACTCGGCCCCAAGAGACCCAGTACTTC. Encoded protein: CASSSQLFTRPQETQYF.

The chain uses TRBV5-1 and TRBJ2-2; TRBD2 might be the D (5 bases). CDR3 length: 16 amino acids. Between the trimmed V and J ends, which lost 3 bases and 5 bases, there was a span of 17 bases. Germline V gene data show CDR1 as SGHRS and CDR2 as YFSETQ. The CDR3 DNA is TGCGCCAGCAGCTCCCGGACTCGAGCTGGGACCGGGGAGCTGTTTTTT. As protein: CASSSRTRAGTGELFF.

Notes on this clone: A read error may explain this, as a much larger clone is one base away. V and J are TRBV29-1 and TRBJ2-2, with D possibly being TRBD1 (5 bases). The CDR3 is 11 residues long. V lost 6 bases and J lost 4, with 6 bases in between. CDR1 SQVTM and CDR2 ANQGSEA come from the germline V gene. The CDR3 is CSVRVTGELFF. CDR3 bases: TGCAGCGTCAGGGTCACCGGGGAGCTGTTTTTT.